This TCR beta chain is from a study of T cells expressing NK-cell markers. Study information: Source material for TCR beta repertoires consisted of sorted CD3+CD56+NKG2C+, CD3+CD56+NKG2C- and CD3+CD56-NKG2C+ T cells. Serological testing identified most of the eight sequenced donors as HCMV-seropositive and one as seronegative.

Findings of the study overall: Topping the CD3+CD56-NKG2C+ fraction as well were these clonotypes, in several donors.

The CDR3 length is 13 residues. In the case of this clonotype: What it binds is unknown.

The authors made TCR beta cDNA libraries by 5'RACE template switching. This switching added a universal primer site and UMIs. TCRdb processed the 5' RACE reads again and assigns one entry to each CDR3 protein, with no DNA. The table gives 550,000 to 600,000 distinct CDR3 sequences; the top ten clones make up roughly 3.5% of it. The sequence came from a man aged 18 to 29 in good health. Sequenced: blood T cells: a sorted CD56 or NKG2C T cell subset, CD4+ or CD8+ T cells, or bulk PBMC T cells (not recorded which). The chain employs TRBV12-3 or TRBV12-4 and TRBJ2-5; the D gene TCRdb calls, TRBD1, cannot be checked with no DNA. This chain's CDR3 is CASSPDPSGTQYF.